This T cell receptor (beta chain) emerged from a study of cytomegalovirus exposure and HLA in healthy donors. Overall study findings and caveats: Most TCR sequences showed up rarely, but some public TCRs showed up in many donors. Reported results showed that the classifier diagnosed cytomegalovirus status with high specificity and sensitivity.

The CDR3 loop spans 14 amino acids. Germline assignment: CDR1 KGHSH and CDR2 LQKENI. The ends lost 4 bases at V and 6 bases at J; junction bases unmatched: 6. Clones were read by immunoSEQ multiplex PCR, and TCRdb kept only the in-frame ones, dropping some. The sample includes about 120,000 clones, approximately 90% of them seen just once. About this clone itself: Its antigen is as yet unknown.

This receptor was taken from a man between 18 and 35 years old in good health and CMV-seropositive. The specimen sequenced was PBMCs. The chain links TRBV18 to TRBJ1-2; 9 nucleotides line up with TRBD1. The CDR3 sequence: CASSLMGQGDGYTF. The CDR3 region has the DNA TGTGCCAGCTCACTCATGGGACAGGGTGATGGCTACACCTTC.